This T cell receptor (beta chain) was documented in a study of cytomegalovirus exposure and HLA in healthy donors. The CDR3 covers 15 residues. Germline CDR1 SGHKS, CDR2 YYEKEE (reference sequence). Trimming left V 4 bases short and J 4 bases short, with 17 bases between. PCR amplification relied on 60 Vbeta primers (plus 13 Jbeta primers). The data were produced by immunoSEQ multiplex PCR, yet TCRdb's version contains in-frame clones alone and is incomplete. The profile covers roughly 150,000 clones, with less than 65% appearing a single time and 3% taken by the ten largest. This clonotype was obtained from a woman in her thirties in good health and CMV-seropositive. The material sequenced was PBMCs. The rearrangement uses TRBV5-5 and TRBJ1-2; no reliable D call. CDR3 protein: CASSEKSGRGYGYTF. CDR3 nucleotides: TGTGCCAGCAGCGAAAAGAGCGGGCGGGGCTATGGCTACACCTTC.